Presented here are 21 T cell receptor beta chains from one specimen sequenced in a study of blood T cell repertoires in COVID-19. Only in-frame clones appear in the TCRdb table, and some are missing; sequencing was by immunoSEQ multiplex PCR. The sample contains around 59,000 clones, around 90% of which appear only once. The sequencing input was peripheral blood. These receptors were taken from a man aged 60 to 69 with acute or convalescent COVID-19.

The genes are TRBV3-1 (or the pseudogene TRBV3-2) and TRBJ1-2; D gene uncertain. The germline V gene encodes CDR1 LGHDT and CDR2 YNNKEL (reference sequence). Deletions cut 1 base from V and 5 bases from J, with 5 bases between. This CDR3 region has 12 residues. The CDR3 DNA reads TGTGCCAGCAGCCAAGGAGAATATGGCTACACCTTC. Translation: CASSQGEYGYTF.

The V call is TRBV3-1 (or the pseudogene TRBV3-2), the J call TRBJ1-6, with 7 bases that match TRBD1. Germline trimming cut 3 bases from V and 1 base from J; bases unmatched to any gene: 15. CDR1 and CDR2 from the germline V gene are LGHDT and YNNKEL (reference sequence). CDR3 length: 20 amino acids. The CDR3 DNA is TGTGCCAGCAGCCACCGACAGGGTAGCGCAGGGGGGTCCTATAATTCACCCCTCCACTTT. Protein sequence: CASSHRQGSAGGSYNSPLHF.

The DNA of the CDR3 is TGTGCCAGTAGTACGGGACTACCGTCCAACAATGAGCAGTTCTTC. As protein: CASSTGLPSNNEQFF. The rearrangement uses TRBV19 and TRBJ2-1; 7 bases are shared with TRBD2. This CDR3 region has 15 residues. Germline V CDR1 and CDR2: LNHDA, SQIVND (reference sequence). Germline trimming cut 4 bases from V and 5 bases from J; bases unmatched to any gene: 8.

The chain employs TRBV6-2 or TRBV6-3 and TRBJ2-7, with TRBD1 as a possible D gene (6 bases). CDR3 size: 15 residues. Germline-derived CDR1 and CDR2 are MNHEY and SVGEGT. V was cut by 2 bases and J by 2 bases, with 13 bases left in between. The CDR3 region is CASSYNRDKPYEQYF. CDR3 in DNA: TGTGCCAGCAGTTACAACCGGGACAAACCCTACGAGCAGTACTTC.

The J gene is TRBJ1-4, the V gene TRBV27; D remains unclear. Per germline, CDR1 MNHEY and CDR2 SMNVEV (reference sequence). The CDR3 length is 12 residues. V shed 4 bases and J shed 6 bases, with 6 bases lying between them. CDR3 amino acids: CASSSRYEKLFF. Written as DNA, the CDR3 is TGTGCCAGCAGTTCCCGGTATGAAAAACTGTTTTTT.

The chain carries TRBV28 and TRBJ1-1; 9 bases are shared with TRBD1. CDR1 is MDHEN, CDR2 SYDVKM, per germline. Trimming at V came to 4 bases and at J to 11 bases, leaving 20 bases not matched to a gene. The CDR3 sequence is 17 residues long. CDR3 region: CASSSPSVSSDRGHAFF. The CDR3 DNA is TGTGCCAGCAGTTCACCCAGCGTGTCGTCGGACAGGGGACATGCTTTCTTT.

This chain uses TRBV19 with TRBJ1-5; D not certain. This CDR3 is built from 17 residues. Germline V gene lookup returns CDR1 LNHDA and CDR2 SQIVND (reference sequence). V lost 7 bases to trimming and J lost 0 bases, with 19 bases between them. CDR3 sequence (DNA): TGTGCCAGTACCAACATTAGGGAGCCGTATAGCAATCAGCCCCAGCATTTT. Translating it yields CASTNIREPYSNQPQHF.

The chain couples TRBV7-2 to TRBJ2-7, with 12 bases identical to TRBD2. With V trimmed by 5 bases and J by 5 bases, 19 bases remained unmatched. CDR1 is SGHTA and CDR2 is FQGNSA in the germline V gene. The CDR3 runs 19 residues. The CDR3 region has the DNA TGTGCCAGCAGCCTAACGGGACAGATCAATCTAGCGGGAGGGGACGAGCAGTACTTC. Amino acid sequence: CASSLTGQINLAGGDEQYF. Using reference TRBV7-2 and TRBJ2-7 for the parts outside the CDR3, the full variable domain is GAGVSQSPSNKVTEKGKDVELRCDPISGHTALYWYRQSLGQGLEFLIYFQGNSAPDKSGLPSDRFSAERTGGSVSTLTIQRTQQEDSAVYLCASSLTGQINLAGGDEQYFGPGTRLTVT.

J is TRBJ2-2 and V is TRBV7-3; D is uncertain. Trimming pared 5 bases from V and 1 base from J, leaving 14 bases between. Germline V gives CDR1 SGHTA, CDR2 FQGTGA. The CDR3 extends over 16 amino acids. The CDR3 region has the DNA TGTGCCAGCAGCCCTAGGATCCTTGGGAACACCGGGGAGCTGTTTTTT. Translation gives CASSPRILGNTGELFF.

The gene calls are TRBV29-1 and TRBJ1-4; D uncertain. There are 12 residues in the CDR3. Trimming left V 6 bases short and J 1 base short, with 6 bases between. Germline CDR1 reads SQVTM; CDR2 reads ANQGSEA. The CDR3 spells CSVARTNEKLFF. DNA for the CDR3: TGCAGCGTCGCCAGAACTAATGAAAAACTGTTTTTT.

The gene calls are TRBV6-5 and TRBJ1-2; D possibly corresponds to TRBD1 (5 bases). Germline V gives CDR1 MNHEY, CDR2 SVGAGI. V shed 7 bases and J shed 7 bases, with 16 bases lying between them. The CDR3 is 13 amino acids. The DNA of the CDR3 is TGTGCCAGCACCAGGGAAAGGGCCGGTGGCTACACCTTC. It specifies CASTRERAGGYTF.

The chain is built from TRBV9 and TRBJ2-7; 9 bases match TRBD1. The V gene end was trimmed by 4 bases and the J gene end by 5 bases; junction bases not matched to a gene: 7. CDR3 length equals 14 residues. In germline, CDR1 is SGDLS, CDR2 YYNGEE. CDR3 bases: TGTGCCAGCAGCCTTCGGACAGGGGAAGACGAGCAGTACTTC. Translation: CASSLRTGEDEQYF.

This clone was counted once. This chain uses TRBV6-2 or TRBV6-3 with TRBJ2-3; 11 nucleotides match TRBD2. This CDR3 is 16 amino acids long. V was clipped by 2 bases and J by 3 bases; unmatched bases: 4. CDR1 is MNHEY, CDR2 SVGEGT, per germline. The CDR3 bases are TGTGCCAGCAGTTACACCACTAGCGGGAGTACAGATACGCAGTATTTT. Protein: CASSYTTSGSTDTQYF.

This clone occurred once. V is TRBV28 and J is TRBJ1-2, with a possible D match to TRBD1 (5 bases). The V gene lost 3 bases and the J gene lost 5 bases, with 13 bases spanning the gap. The length of the CDR3 is 14 residues. The germline CDR1 and CDR2 sequences are MDHEN and SYDVKM. CDR3 amino acids: CASSFFQTVYGYTF. In nucleotides, the CDR3 is TGTGCCAGCAGTTTTTTCCAGACAGTGTATGGCTACACCTTC.

The chain has TRBV4-2 and TRBJ2-3; tentative D call: TRBD2 (5 bases). Germline CDR1 and CDR2: LGHNA and YNFKEQ. CDR3 length equals 15 residues. V lost 0 bases and J lost 1, with 8 bases in between. The CDR3 nucleotides read TGTGCCAGCAGCCAAGACGGGCGGGGCACAGATACGCAGTATTTT. It is translated as CASSQDGRGTDTQYF.

V is TRBV3-1 (or the pseudogene TRBV3-2) and J is TRBJ1-2; 9 bases align to TRBD1. The junction had 13 bases not matched to a gene; V was cut back by 7 bases and J by 7 bases. The germline V gene has CDR1 LGHDT and CDR2 YNNKEL (reference sequence). This CDR3 has 15 residues. This CDR3 reads CASKTSPTGGSGYTF. CDR3 nucleotides: TGTGCCAGCAAAACAAGTCCAACAGGGGGCAGTGGCTACACCTTC.

The chain employs TRBV18 and TRBJ2-7, with D hard to call. Germline lookup yields CDR1 KGHSH and CDR2 LQKENI. V was trimmed by 0 bases and J by 6 bases, leaving 6 bases between them. This CDR3 has 12 amino acids. CDR3 loop: CASSPPAGEQYF. DNA for the CDR3: TGTGCCAGCTCACCACCGGCAGGCGAGCAGTACTTC.

The chain combines TRBV10-1 with TRBJ2-7, with 11 bases matching TRBD2. The CDR3 is 23 residues long. Looked up from germline, CDR1 is WNHNN and CDR2 is SYGVQD (reference sequence). J was trimmed by 6 bases and V by 2 bases; bases with no gene match: 30. The CDR3 DNA is TGCGCCAGCAGTGAGGATTATTTAGCGGGAGGGCCTTTCCCACCGGGGAGGAGATCCGAGCAGTACTTC. Translated, it gives CASSEDYLAGGPFPPGRRSEQYF.

The rearrangement links TRBV14 to TRBJ2-3; 9 bases agree with TRBD1. Germline V lookup: CDR1 SGHDN, CDR2 FVKESK. Trimming removed 2 bases from V and 2 bases from J; junction bases left unmatched: 8. This CDR3 has 17 amino acids. As DNA, the CDR3 is TGTGCCAGCAGCCAACTTCCGGGACAGGGTATCACAGATACGCAGTATTTT. This encodes CASSQLPGQGITDTQYF.

For the CDR3, the DNA is TGTGCCAGCAGCTTAGAAAGGGGGACAGGGGGGTACGAGCAGTACTTC. The encoded protein is CASSLERGTGGYEQYF. The J gene is TRBJ2-7, the V gene TRBV11-2, with 11 bases aligning to TRBD1. Germline lookup yields CDR1 SGHAT and CDR2 FQNNGV. This CDR3 has 16 amino acids. The trim removed 0 bases at V and 4 bases at J, leaving 5 bases unmatched.

The chain employs TRBV27 and TRBJ1-4; 9 positions match TRBD1. The CDR3 is 16 residues long. J lost 7 bases, V lost 0 bases, and 6 bases had no gene match. CDR1 is MNHEY, CDR2 SMNVEV, per germline (reference sequence). The DNA of the CDR3 is TGTGCCAGCAGTTTATCTAGGGGACAGGGAGGTGAAAAACTGTTTTTT. Amino acid sequence: CASSLSRGQGGEKLFF.